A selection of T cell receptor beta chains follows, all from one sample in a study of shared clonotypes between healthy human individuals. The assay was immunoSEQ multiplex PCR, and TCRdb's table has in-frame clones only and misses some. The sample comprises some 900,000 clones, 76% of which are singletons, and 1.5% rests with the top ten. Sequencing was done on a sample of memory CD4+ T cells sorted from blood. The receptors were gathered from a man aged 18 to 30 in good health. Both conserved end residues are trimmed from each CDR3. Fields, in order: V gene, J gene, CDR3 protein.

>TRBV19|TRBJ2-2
ASWTGQSPNTGELF
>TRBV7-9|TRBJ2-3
ASSLGTGKSTDTQY
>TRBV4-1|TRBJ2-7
ASSQTQGSSYEQY
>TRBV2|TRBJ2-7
ASNEGYEQY
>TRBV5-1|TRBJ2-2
ASSIEQGAGELF
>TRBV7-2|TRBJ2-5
ASSSGIIQETQY
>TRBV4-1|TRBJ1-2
ASSIKAAGSYGYT
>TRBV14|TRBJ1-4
ASSQVRGASAEKLF
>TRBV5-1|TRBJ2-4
ASSLAEAKGIQY
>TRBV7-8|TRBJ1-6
ASSPGTRNSPLH
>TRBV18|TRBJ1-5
ASSWRGDGNQPQH
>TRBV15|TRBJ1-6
ATSREGENNSPLH
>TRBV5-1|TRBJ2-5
ASSLSDTQETQY
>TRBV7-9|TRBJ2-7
ASSLRNTNSYEQY
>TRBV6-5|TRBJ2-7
ASSRWTSGSHEQY
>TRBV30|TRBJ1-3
AWSSNSGRRGTIY
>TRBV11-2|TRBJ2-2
ASSTGQGWTGELF
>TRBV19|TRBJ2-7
ASSMGGQTSSYEQY
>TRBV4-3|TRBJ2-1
ASSLSWASGSYNEQF
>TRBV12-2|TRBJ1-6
ASRLVSPEPSYNSPLH
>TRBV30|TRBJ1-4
AWSRSDNEKLF
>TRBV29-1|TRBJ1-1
SVGNTEAF
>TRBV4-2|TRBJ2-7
ASSQADRGPTSWRFEQY
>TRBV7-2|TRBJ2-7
ASSLGGTYEQY
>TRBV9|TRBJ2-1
ASSGQGGWYNEQF
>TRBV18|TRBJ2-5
ASSPPPQGARETQY
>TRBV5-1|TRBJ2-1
ASSLEGEQF
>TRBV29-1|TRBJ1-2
SVLGTGNYGYT
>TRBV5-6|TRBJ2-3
ASAPWTGSTDTQY
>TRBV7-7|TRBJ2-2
ASSAPGARAGELF
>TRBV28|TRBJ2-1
ASSPSGTKQF
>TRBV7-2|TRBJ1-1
ASSRFSGTANTEAF
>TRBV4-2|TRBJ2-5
ASSQESRGGRETQY
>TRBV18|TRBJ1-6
ASSLGSITELASPLH
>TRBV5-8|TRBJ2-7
ASSGRIKTESSYEQY
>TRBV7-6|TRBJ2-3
ASSLGLASTDTQY
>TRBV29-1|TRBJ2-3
SVADGTDTQY
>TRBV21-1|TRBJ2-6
ASSKTGTLASYS
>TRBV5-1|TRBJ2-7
ASSLQGANEQY
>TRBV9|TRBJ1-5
ASSVVKWIDSPRVSQPQH
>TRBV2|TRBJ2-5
ASKKWGQETQY
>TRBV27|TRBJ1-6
ASRGSYNSPLH
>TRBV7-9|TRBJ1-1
ASSKTGYTEAF
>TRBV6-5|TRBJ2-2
ASSRKAGELF
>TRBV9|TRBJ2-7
ASSDGRGRYEQY
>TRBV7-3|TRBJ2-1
ASSLIRSANNEQF
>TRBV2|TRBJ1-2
ASRAEDRGEVYGYT
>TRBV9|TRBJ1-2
ASIGRLGSYT
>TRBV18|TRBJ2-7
ASSPRLLSSYEQY
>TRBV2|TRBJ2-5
ASSRGLQETQY
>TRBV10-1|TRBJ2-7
ASSEWTGGEQY
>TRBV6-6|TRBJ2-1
ASALTAYNEQF
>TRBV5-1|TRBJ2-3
ASSLSPSTDTQY
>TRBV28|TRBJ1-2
ASSPGDREASGYT
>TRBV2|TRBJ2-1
AVDRSSYNEQF
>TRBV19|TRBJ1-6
ASSISPGNSPLH
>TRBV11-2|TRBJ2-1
ASSTGTSGYNEQF
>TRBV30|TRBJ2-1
AWSVVGGSYEQF
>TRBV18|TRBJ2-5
ASSPGLKETQY